The present T cell receptor (beta chain) was sequenced within a study of blood T cell repertoires in COVID-19 (dated by TCRdb to the early 2020s). About the investigation overall: Samples from collaborators originated in the United States, Italy and Spain and spanned both the acute and convalescent phases of COVID-19. The repertoires were released in a freely available public database meant as a resource for research on the immune response to SARS-CoV-2. Deeply sampled blood TCRbeta repertoires from subjects exposed to, actively infected with, or recovered from COVID-19 were included in the dataset. Where HLA class I and class II types were available, the types were taken from metadata supplied by the sample provider, not from assay-based typing. Nearly every sample came with metadata listing a de-identified subject ID, COVID-19 status, age in years and sex. The material from the prospective study consisted of cDNA or gDNA derived from T cells, B-cell-depleted T cells, or PBMCs. The samples were drawn from two sources: the first 160 participants of the ongoing ImmuneRACE study, and 1,000 to 1,500 subjects contributed by 6 global collaborators.

General findings and caveats noted by the study authors: How much clinical and demographic metadata was included differed by source and by participant, and the metadata was provided uncurated.

With regard to this clone: It lacks a known antigen. Base qualities are missing; no much larger clone stands one base away.

TCRbeta CDR3 regions were amplified from genomic DNA by means of the immunoSEQ Assay, a bias-controlled multiplex PCR. From the authors' description of their analysis: Nucleated cell counts per sample were estimated from amplification of reference gene primers within the assay. To quantify the absolute abundance of each unique TCRbeta CDR3 rearrangement, sequence reads were collapsed and filtered. For each sample, productive Simpson clonality was calculated by taking the square root of Simpson's diversity index across productive rearrangements. TCRdb limited this immuneACCESS table to in-frame rearrangements with V and J called. A share of clones is missing; checked studies link under half to unresolved V genes, and the rest is unexplained. V, J and clone size are those of that table, while D and trimming were read from the DNA. The sample includes 650,000 to 800,000 clones, with approximately 90% observed a single time. The top ten clonotypes cover roughly 0.26% of the sample.

V is cut by 8 bases and J by 0 bases, and the space between the germline ends is 14 bases. Including cysteine and phenylalanine, the CDR3 has 15 amino acids. Only the CDR3 DNA stays, 45 bases, in frame from base 1. The germline V gene provides CDR1 MDHEN and CDR2 SYDVKM. Each collaborating institution followed its own protocols to collect whole blood in K2EDTA tubes. Collaborator samples were shipped for TCRbeta analysis as frozen whole blood, isolated PBMCs, or DNA extracted from either sample type. This sequence originates from a woman younger than 35 with acute or convalescent COVID-19. In this chain, TRBV28 is recombined with TRBJ1-3; there is no confident call for the D gene. The sample consisted of peripheral blood. The nucleotides are TGTGCCAGCGGCGTAGGCGGGAGCTCTGGAAACACCATATATTTT. Translated, it gives CASGVGGSSGNTIYF. The CDR3 plus the reference TRBV28 and TRBJ1-3 genes for the other parts give the full variable domain: DVKVTQSSRYLVKRTGEKVFLECVQDMDHENMFWYRQDPGLGLRLIYFSYDVKMKEKGDIPEGYSVSREKKERFSLILESASTNQTSMYLCASGVGGSSGNTIYFGEGSWLTVV.